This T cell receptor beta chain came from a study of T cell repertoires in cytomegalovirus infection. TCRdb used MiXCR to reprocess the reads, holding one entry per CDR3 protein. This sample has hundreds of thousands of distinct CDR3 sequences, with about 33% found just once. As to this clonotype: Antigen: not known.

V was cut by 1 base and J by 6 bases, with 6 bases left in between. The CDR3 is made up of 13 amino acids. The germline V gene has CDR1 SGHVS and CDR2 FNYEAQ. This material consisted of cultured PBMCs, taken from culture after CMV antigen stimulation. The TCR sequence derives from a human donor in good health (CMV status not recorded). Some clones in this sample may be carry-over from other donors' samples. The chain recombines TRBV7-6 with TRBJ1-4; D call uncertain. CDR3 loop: CASSLGPDEKLFF. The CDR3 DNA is TGTGCCAGCAGCTTAGGGCCCGATGAAAAACTGTTTTTT.